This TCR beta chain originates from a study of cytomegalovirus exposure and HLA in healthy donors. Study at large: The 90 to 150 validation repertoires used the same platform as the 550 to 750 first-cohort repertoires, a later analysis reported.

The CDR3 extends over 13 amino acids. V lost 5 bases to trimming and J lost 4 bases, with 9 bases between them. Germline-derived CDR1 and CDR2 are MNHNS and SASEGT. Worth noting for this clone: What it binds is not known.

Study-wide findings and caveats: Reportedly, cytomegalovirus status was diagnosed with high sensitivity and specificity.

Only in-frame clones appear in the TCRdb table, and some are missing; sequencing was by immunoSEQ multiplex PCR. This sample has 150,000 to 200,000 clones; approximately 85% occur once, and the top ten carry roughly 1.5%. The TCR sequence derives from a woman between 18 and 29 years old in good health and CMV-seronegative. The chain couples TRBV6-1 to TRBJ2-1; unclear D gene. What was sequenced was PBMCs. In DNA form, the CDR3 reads TGTGCCAGCAGTCTTAAGAGGTACAATGAGCAGTTCTTC. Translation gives CASSLKRYNEQFF.